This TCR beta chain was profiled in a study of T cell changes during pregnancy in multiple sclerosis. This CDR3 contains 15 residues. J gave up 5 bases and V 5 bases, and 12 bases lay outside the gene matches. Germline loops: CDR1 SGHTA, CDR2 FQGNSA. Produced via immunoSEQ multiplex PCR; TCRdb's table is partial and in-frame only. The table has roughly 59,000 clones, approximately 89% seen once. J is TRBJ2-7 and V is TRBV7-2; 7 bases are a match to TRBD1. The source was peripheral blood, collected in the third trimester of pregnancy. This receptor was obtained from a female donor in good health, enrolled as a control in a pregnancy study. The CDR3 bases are TGTGCCAGCAGCCCCCGGCGGACAGGTCCCGACGAGCAGTACTTC. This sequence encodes CASSPRRTGPDEQYF.